Detailed here is one TCR beta chain. This sample was taken from a study of tumor and adjacent non-tumor tissue in lung cancer. The template was RNA from unsorted bulk tissue. More than 3 cm separated this lung sample from the edge of the tumor. Germline CDR1 reads SQVTM; CDR2 reads ANQGSEA. Trimming removed 0 bases at V and 7 bases at J, with 16 bases between. The length of the CDR3 is 15 residues. TCRbeta libraries were built with three rounds of nested PCR, modified from ARM-PCR. A single record per CDR3 protein comes from TCRdb applying MiXCR to the multiplex PCR reads. Among some 80,000 distinct CDR3 sequences listed, 65% to 80% were seen once.

The sequenced material came from distant non-tumor lung tissue. This clonotype was obtained from a woman aged 45-60 years with non-small cell lung cancer. This chain uses TRBV29-1 with TRBJ2-1; a weak D match, TRBD2 (6 bases). The CDR3 protein is CSVEELTRSINEQFF. The CDR3 bases are TGCAGCGTTGAAGAGTTGACTAGGTCCATTAATGAGCAGTTCTTC.